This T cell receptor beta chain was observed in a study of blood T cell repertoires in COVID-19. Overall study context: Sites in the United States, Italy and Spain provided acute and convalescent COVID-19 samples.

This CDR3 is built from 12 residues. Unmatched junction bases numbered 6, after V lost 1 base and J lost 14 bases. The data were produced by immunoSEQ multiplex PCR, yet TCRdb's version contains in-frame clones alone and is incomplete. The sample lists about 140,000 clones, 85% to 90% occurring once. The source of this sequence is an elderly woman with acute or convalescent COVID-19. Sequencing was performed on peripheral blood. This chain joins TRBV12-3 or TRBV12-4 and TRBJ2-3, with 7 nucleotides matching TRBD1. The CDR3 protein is CASSLDDREWYF. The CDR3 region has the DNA TGTGCCAGCAGTTTAGACGACAGGGAGTGGTATTTT.